The T cell receptor beta chain described here comes from a study of T-cell reconstitution after alpha-beta-depleted transplantation in children. CDR1 and CDR2 from the germline V gene are SQVTM and ANQGSEA. The V and J ends lost 7 bases and 5 bases, in that order; junction bases with no gene match: 6. This CDR3 region has 13 residues. Unique molecular identifiers tagged the TCRbeta library. TCRdb re-derived calls from the PCR reads in MiXCR, one entry per CDR3 protein. The repertoire holds roughly 420,000 distinct CDR3 sequences, with 15% to 20% as singletons. The receptor's source is a boy younger than two who had a stem cell transplant for Wiskott-Aldrich syndrome, so the T cells may come from the graft donor. This rearrangement joins TRBV29-1 to TRBJ2-7, with TRBD1 matching over 12 bases. This material consisted of PBMCs, mostly from graft donor cells, taken 360 days after TCRalphabeta/CD19-depleted stem cell transplant. The CDR3 protein is CSATGTGGNEQYF. DNA of the CDR3: TGCAGCGCAACCGGGACAGGGGGCAACGAGCAGTACTTC.